This T cell receptor beta chain was documented in a study of T cell responses to AZD1222 COVID-19 vaccine. This CDR3 comprises 15 residues. The V gene lost 7 bases and the J gene lost 8 bases, with 23 bases spanning the gap. CDR1 and CDR2 (germline): LNHDA, SQIVND (reference sequence). Produced via immunoSEQ multiplex PCR; TCRdb's table is partial and in-frame only. The repertoire holds approximately 120,000 clones, with roughly 87% as singletons. V gene TRBV19 combines with J gene TRBJ1-2; D is perhaps TRBD1 (6 bases). The source is an adult who received the AZD1222 COVID-19 vaccine. Sample: peripheral blood, taken 28 days after the second AZD1222 dose. The CDR3 DNA sequence: TGTGCCAGTAACCCAAGCGGGGGGCGGATGGCCGGCTACACCTTC. It is translated as CASNPSGGRMAGYTF.